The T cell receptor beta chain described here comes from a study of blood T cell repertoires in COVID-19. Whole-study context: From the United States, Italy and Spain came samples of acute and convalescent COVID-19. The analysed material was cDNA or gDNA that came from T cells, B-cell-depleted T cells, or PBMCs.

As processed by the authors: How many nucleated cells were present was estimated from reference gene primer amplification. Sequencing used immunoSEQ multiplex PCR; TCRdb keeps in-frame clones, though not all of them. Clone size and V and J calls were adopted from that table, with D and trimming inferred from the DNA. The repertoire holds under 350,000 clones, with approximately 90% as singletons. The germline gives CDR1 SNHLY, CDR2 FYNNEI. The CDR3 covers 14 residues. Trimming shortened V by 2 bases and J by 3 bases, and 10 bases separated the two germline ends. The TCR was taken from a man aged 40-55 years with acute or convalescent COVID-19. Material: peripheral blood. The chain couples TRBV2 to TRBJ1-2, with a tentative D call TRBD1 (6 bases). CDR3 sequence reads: CASSERRGYYGYTF. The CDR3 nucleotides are TGTGCCAGCAGTGAACGCAGGGGATACTATGGCTACACCTTC.